The present T cell receptor beta chain was sequenced within a study of patients and donors after allogeneic stem cell transplantation. From the RT-PCR reads, TCRdb called clonotypes with MiXCR, one entry per CDR3 protein. The table has 800,000 to 1,000,000 distinct CDR3 sequences, about a sixth seen once; the top ten hold around 6%. CDR1 is PRHDT, CDR2 FYEKMQ, per germline (reference sequence). The V end was cut by 4 bases, the J end by 8 bases, with 15 bases between. The CDR3 spans 14 residues. The rearrangement uses TRBV13 and TRBJ2-1; a possible D gene is TRBD1 (6 bases). What was sequenced was blood, either unsorted or a sorted T cell fraction (not recorded which). The TCR was taken from a human donor who was either an allogeneic HSCT recipient or a stem cell or donor lymphocyte infusion donor (not recorded which). It is not recorded whose cells these are; they may come from a transplant donor. Here the CDR3 DNA reads TGTGCCAGCAGCTCCTACAGGGTGACACATGAGCAGTTCTTC. Its translation: CASSSYRVTHEQFF.